This T cell receptor beta chain is from a study of cytomegalovirus exposure and HLA in healthy donors (dated by TCRdb to the late 2010s). In the study overall: An earlier analysis of 587 of the donors reported 276 Gb of sequence data and 95 million to 140 million unique TCR beta sequences obtained from about 179 million T cells. An early release covering some 640 HLA-typed donors comprised roughly 300 gigabases of sequencing data and tens of millions of unique TCR sequences. Of the roughly 400 genotyped donors, around 81% fell in the genetic ancestry cluster associated with self-reported Caucasian donors. The study aimed to test whether signatures of past pathogen exposure could be identified by cataloging public T cell receptors. The study profiled the T cell repertoires of 500 to 800 subjects by immunosequencing and related them to cytomegalovirus serostatus. Along with the roughly 700-subject first cohort, a separate validation cohort of roughly 110 different subjects was used. High-throughput TCR immunosequencing, statistical association of individual TCRs with disease status, and machine learning were combined to predict cytomegalovirus infection status. A later analysis re-analyzed previously published TCR beta repertoires from 600 to 850 donors and added high-resolution HLA genotyping to study TCR occurrence patterns. In the later analysis, no new phenotypic data were used to find candidate immune exposures; instead, reliance was placed on TCR beta sequences and their occurrence across donors. To decide whether each TCR beta V gene segment behaved as functional or pseudogenic, an earlier analysis of some 580 of the donors relied on high-throughput TCR beta sequencing. Donor age, sex, ethnicity and CMV serostatus were collected together with the repertoire data. Genome-wide SNP genotypes for about three fifths of the roughly 670 donors were used in a later genetic analysis, which treated that subset as a discovery cohort. All discovery cohort repertoires had been generated on a single sequencing platform. Class I and class II HLA loci were covered by the typing at four-digit resolution. The number of typed donors differed by locus: about 620-640 for A, B, C, DRB1 and DQB1; 500 to 550 for DQA1; some 590 for DPA1; and around 450 for DPB1. Because of strong linkage in the cohort, 4 to 6 DR-DQ haplotypes were treated as single units for association and clustering. Across under 500 genotyped donors of the cohort, an average of roughly 250,000 unique TCR beta nucleotide sequences per donor were sequenced, and approximately 17% of those sequences were non-productive. On the study overall, not on this receptor specifically: A later analysis found that HLA-associated TCR beta chains were more clonally expanded and had lower generation probabilities than equally common non-associated chains. In this cohort, only TCR beta chains were sequenced, and detectable features were limited by the absence of alpha or paired-chain data. The classifier was reported to diagnose cytomegalovirus status with high specificity and sensitivity in both the original cohort and the validation cohort. Because some donors lacked HLA typing at each locus, the association tests relied only on the typed subset. According to a later analysis, parvovirus B19, influenza, CMV and Epstein-Barr virus appeared linked to several top co-occurrence clusters. According to the authors, the approach could potentially be generalized to other disease states and immunological phenotypes. A further reported finding was that TCR beta sequences accurately predicted the HLA-A and HLA-B alleles for most subjects in the first cohort. A group of highly shared sequence variants was considered likely to be a technical artifact of the sequencing pipeline. Compared with the roughly 720-donor mean, donors in an Asian-associated ancestry cluster had fewer N-insertions in productive TCRs, according to a later genetic analysis. Sequencing depth was assumed to be roughly uniform across donors in the presence/absence analyses, though that assumption may not hold. In an earlier analysis of roughly 500 of the donors, most TCR beta V segments appeared in productive rearrangements about 90% or about 30% of the time, broadly matching IMGT annotations. Immune exposure information for the cohort was limited to CMV serostatus. Strong co-occurrence of HLA alleles, especially DR and DQ, made assigning TCR associations to individual alleles difficult. Some IMGT-functional V segments, including TRBV6-2 and TRBV6-3, could not be told apart with the 87-base-pair reads, so those segments were excluded. A later genetic analysis associated a missense DCLRE1C variant with V-gene and J-gene trimming of TCR beta chains, and an independent cohort replicated the association. Specific HLA alleles were associated with 15,000 to 20,000 TCR beta sequences at a false discovery rate of 0.05 in a later analysis. The earlier analysis of approximately 590 of the donors excluded roughly 16 rarely observed V segments, including chromosome 9 orphons, because counts were too low. According to a later analysis, most CMV-associated TCR beta chains appeared to be HLA-restricted, and the HLA associations seemed to be driven largely by CMV exposure. Across donors, most TCR sequences were observed very rarely, whereas some public TCRs were present in many individuals. In vitro tests confirmed that a few of the cytomegalovirus-associated TCR beta chains recognize cytomegalovirus antigens. Correlated functional status among segregating V segments might reflect linkage disequilibrium, but an unknown experimental factor could not be ruled out. In the study, about 150 TCR beta chains were listed as associated with cytomegalovirus. According to a later analysis, TCR association rates differed among HLA loci, with DRB1 alleles showing the most associated TCRs and HLA-C alleles showing the fewest.

To prepare the library, the immunoSEQ multiplex PCR assay was applied. A mixture of 60 forward primers for TCR Vbeta segments and 13 reverse primers for TCR Jbeta segments was used in the multiplex PCR. Amplification of the CDR3 region of rearranged TCR beta genes was performed with a multiplex PCR assay on genomic DNA. The amplified TCR beta libraries were sequenced on the Illumina HiSeq System as 87-base-pair reads. Processing in the source paper ran as follows. A later analysis counted approximately 76 million unique TCR beta chains across the 550 to 800 repertoires, and approximately 11 million of these chains were shared by at least two donors. Raw reads were error-corrected and collapsed into unique sequences by a nearest-neighbor algorithm in which closely related sequences were merged to remove PCR and sequencing errors. V, D and J gene segments were assigned by aligning CDR3 sequences to IMGT reference sequences. For a sequence to be retained, at least a six-nucleotide match to both a V gene segment and a J gene segment was required. A rearrangement was called productive if the CDR3 had no stop codons and remained in frame with V and J, and every other rearrangement was called non-productive. CDR3 was defined according to IMGT convention as the region running from the second conserved V-encoded cysteine to the conserved J-encoded phenylalanine. In an earlier analysis of 587 of the donors, sequences lacking an unambiguous match to a single V gene segment were excluded. An earlier analysis of roughly 590 of the donors called V segments functional above 56.7% productive rearrangements and segregating when the between-donor standard deviation exceeded 5%. To diagnose cytomegalovirus status from the catalog of TCR beta chain sequences, a statistical classification framework was built. In a later analysis, TCR nucleotide sequences were compared against IMGT/GENE-DB human TR gene sequences so that V and J genes could be assigned. The TCRdist pipeline was used in a later analysis to assign CDR3 sequences and most-parsimonious VDJ recombination scenarios. In a later analysis, every TCR beta chain was defined by the combination of its CDR3 amino acid sequence and its V-gene family, and reads without a unique V-gene family were dropped. A later analysis removed several hundred highly shared, low-generation-probability nucleotide sequences to deal with suspected cross-contamination and a sequencing artifact. A later analysis calculated a clonal expansion index for each public chain from normalized within-repertoire ranks of inferred template counts. In a later analysis, generation probabilities were computed with a VDJ recombination model fitted to out-of-frame rearrangements, and the resulting probabilities were checked against IGoR. Hypergeometric tests were used in a later analysis to score TCR-TCR, TCR-HLA and TCR-CMV co-occurrence, with a repertoire-size bias correction applied to the TCR pairs. A later analysis estimated false discovery rates by permuting HLA or CMV assignments 20 times. In a later analysis, co-occurring TCRs were grouped with DBSCAN, and TCRdist sequence similarity was added when clustering was performed within HLA-allele-positive subsets. Co-occurrence clustering excluded repertoires with fewer than 30,000 or more than 120,000 public chains, plus five with anomalous nucleotide sharing. The immuneACCESS repertoire file appears here via TCRdb, limited to in-frame rearrangements. These files lack a portion of the clones; in checked studies, under half of the deficit traces to unresolved V genes, and the cause of the others is not known. V and J calls and clone size are those listed in that table; D and trimming were worked out from the DNA. The table for this sample lists approximately 100,000 clones; roughly 75% of them were counted only once. The top ten clones comprise around 14% of the sample.

The cohort was made up of several hundred healthy bone marrow donors. All cohort members were sampled while nominally healthy, although unrecorded immune exposures were likely present. The donor tested CMV seropositive and was one of the 289 seropositive cohort members. A peripheral blood sample was provided by each donor, and peripheral blood mononuclear cells were used for TCR beta sequencing. Genomic DNA extraction from the blood cell samples was performed with the Qiagen DNeasy Blood Extraction Kit. CDR1 and CDR2 (SGHTA, FQGTGA) derive from the germline V gene. V sheds 5 bases and J sheds 3 bases, leaving 11 bases between their ends. Measured from the cysteine to the phenylalanine, the CDR3 is 15 residues long. Left in the record is the CDR3 DNA by itself, 45 bases read in frame from the first base. In regard to this clone: What antigen it recognizes has not been identified. Base qualities are missing; no much larger clone stands one base away.

The TCR was taken from a male donor in good health and CMV-seropositive. The sample was PBMCs. The chain employs TRBV7-3 and TRBJ2-6; a confident D gene designation cannot be given. The nucleotide sequence is given as TGTGCCAGCAGCCAGGATAATATTGGGGCCAACGTCCTGACTTTC. It codes for CASSQDNIGANVLTF.